The 24 T cell receptor beta chains in this list originate from one sample, sequenced in a study of low-dose radiotherapy and immunotherapy resistance in tumors. As to time point: after trial treatment. Treatment of the sample: LDRT plus nivolumab, ipilimumab, low-dose cyclophosphamide and aspirin (RACIN trial). Primers targeting TRAV and TRBV primed first-strand cDNA, covering alpha and beta chains. TCRs were amplified for around 21 PCR cycles with a constant-region primer and V-primer adapter. One entry per CDR3 protein, called by TCRdb with MiXCR from the reads. This repertoire shows about 80,000 distinct CDR3 sequences, 15% to 20% found once; its top ten account for approximately 1.5%. Sequences were derived from PBMCs, sampled after low-dose radiotherapy plus immunotherapy. The receptors here all came from a male donor with prostate cancer.

The chain couples TRBV18 to TRBJ1-4; no firm D call. V gave up 0 bases and J gave up 5 bases, with 10 bases separating them. Germline V gene sequence: CDR1 KGHSH, CDR2 LQKENI. The length of the CDR3 is 15 residues. CDR3 protein: CASSPPGAGNEKLFF. CDR3 DNA: TGTGCCAGCTCACCACCGGGTGCAGGAAATGAAAAACTGTTTTTT.

In this sample, this clonotype turned up many times. The chain recombines TRBV25-1 with TRBJ2-3, with 9 bases fitting TRBD2. V dropped 7 bases and J dropped 1; count of bases not matched to a gene: 15. The CDR3 is made up of 18 amino acids. CDR1 is MGHDK, CDR2 SYGVNS, per germline. The CDR3 here is CASNGLAGSRDGTDTQYF. The DNA of the CDR3 is TGTGCCAGCAACGGGCTAGCGGGATCCCGGGATGGCACAGATACGCAGTATTTT.

As DNA, the CDR3 is TGTGCCAGCAGTTTGACGGGGTTTAATTCACCCCTCCACTTT. Amino acid sequence: CASSLTGFNSPLHF. The chain is built from TRBV28 and TRBJ1-6; D not certain. Looked up from germline, CDR1 is MDHEN and CDR2 is SYDVKM. V lost 3 bases to trimming and J lost 6 bases, with 9 bases between them. The CDR3 is 14 amino acids. Based on the CDR3 plus reference TRBV28 and TRBJ1-6, the full variable domain is DVKVTQSSRYLVKRTGEKVFLECVQDMDHENMFWYRQDPGLGLRLIYFSYDVKMKEKGDIPEGYSVSREKKERFSLILESASTNQTSMYLCASSLTGFNSPLHFGNGTRLTVT.

This clonotype was seen repeatedly, ten times or more. V is TRBV12-3 or TRBV12-4 and J is TRBJ1-5, with a possible D match to TRBD1 (6 bases). Trimming took 9 bases from V and 2 from J, leaving 11 bases between them. The CDR3 spans 13 residues. CDR3 DNA: TGTGCCAGTGCGGGACACGGCAATCAGCCCCAGCATTTT. Residues: CASAGHGNQPQHF.

Ten or more counts support this clonotype. The J gene is TRBJ1-1, the V gene TRBV29-1; D is possibly TRBD1 (5 bases). The CDR3 loop spans 13 amino acids. V lost 3 bases and J 8 bases, leaving 16 bases between the germline ends. Germline values: CDR1 SQVTM, CDR2 ANQGSEA. This CDR3 is CSVEDRGTFEAFF. DNA for the CDR3: TGCAGCGTTGAGGACCGGGGGACTTTCGAAGCTTTCTTT.

This clonotype was recorded at least ten times. J is TRBJ1-2 and V is TRBV28; 8 bases are a match to TRBD1. The CDR3 is made up of 16 amino acids. CDR1 and CDR2 (germline): MDHEN, SYDVKM. Unmatched junction bases numbered 6, after V lost 1 base and J lost 2 bases. This CDR3 reads CASSLSPGTGNYGYTF. The CDR3 nucleotides are TGTGCCAGCAGTTTATCACCCGGGACAGGCAACTATGGCTACACCTTC.

Regarding this clonotype: Given a far larger clone just one base away, this is likely a sequencing read error. The rearrangement uses TRBV9 and TRBJ2-1; 7 nucleotides match TRBD1. The CDR3 loop spans 15 amino acids. After removal of 3 bases from V and 10 bases from J, the junction contained 13 bases not matched to a gene. Germline CDR1 SGDLS, CDR2 YYNGEE. CDR3 region: CASSDGAQGTYEQFF. As DNA, the CDR3 is TGTGCCAGCAGCGACGGAGCACAGGGGACCTACGAGCAGTTCTTC.

This clonotype occurred many times. The chain combines TRBV4-3 with TRBJ2-5, with 11 nucleotides matching TRBD1. After removal of 5 bases from V and 7 bases from J, the junction contained 6 bases not matched to a gene. Per the germline V gene, CDR1 is LGHNA and CDR2 is YSLEER. The CDR3 is 14 amino acids. Written as DNA, the CDR3 is TGCGCCAGCAGCGACGGGACAGGGGGGGGGACCCAGTACTTC. Residues: CASSDGTGGGTQYF.

This clonotype was counted many times. This rearrangement joins TRBV28 to TRBJ2-7; 7 bases match TRBD1. The CDR3 runs 14 residues. Germline CDR1 MDHEN, CDR2 SYDVKM. With 4 bases clipped from V and 0 bases from J, the junction kept 3 bases outside the gene matches. CDR3 nucleotide sequence: TGTGCCAGCAGTTCGGGACAGAGCTCCTACGAGCAGTACTTC. It codes for CASSSGQSSYEQYF.

The V call is TRBV28, the J call TRBJ1-2; TRBD1 agrees at 8 bases. The length of the CDR3 is 14 residues. Germline V gene data show CDR1 as MDHEN and CDR2 as SYDVKM. J gave up 3 bases and V 6 bases, and 6 bases lay outside the gene matches. The CDR3 DNA reads as TGTGCCAGCAGCGACAGGGGAAGGGACTATGGCTACACCTTC. Translation gives CASSDRGRDYGYTF.

Many counts were recorded for this clonotype. The rearrangement uses TRBV27 and TRBJ2-3; D is possibly TRBD2 (6 bases). CDR3 length equals 16 residues. Germline V lookup: CDR1 MNHEY, CDR2 SMNVEV (reference sequence). Deletions cut 5 bases from V and 4 bases from J, with 19 bases between. CDR3 amino acids: CASSVRLREVADTQYF. CDR3 sequence (DNA): TGTGCCAGCAGTGTTCGTCTCAGGGAGGTCGCAGATACGCAGTATTTT.

This clonotype has a count of ten or more. The chain couples TRBV27 to TRBJ2-5, with 7 bases identical to TRBD1. CDR3 length equals 13 residues. The V gene's germline CDR1 is MNHEY and CDR2 SMNVEV (reference sequence). J gave up 3 bases and V 6 bases, and 4 bases lay outside the gene matches. The CDR3 DNA follows: TGTGCCAGCAGCCGTGACAGGGAAGAGACCCAGTACTTC. It yields the protein CASSRDREETQYF.

This clonotype has at least ten counts. The CDR3 region has the DNA TGCGCCAGCAGCCTCTGGGGCGGGAGGAACGACGAGCAGTACTTC. Translating it yields CASSLWGGRNDEQYF. The chain uses TRBV5-1 and TRBJ2-7, with 8 positions matching TRBD2. The germline V gene encodes CDR1 SGHRS and CDR2 YFSETQ. V was pared by 4 bases and J by 5 bases, with 11 bases of the junction left unmatched. The CDR3 consists of 15 residues.

The table lists this clonotype with many counts. The chain employs TRBV7-2 and TRBJ2-3; D is perhaps TRBD2 (6 bases). CDR1 is SGHTA, CDR2 FQGNSA, per germline. Trimming removed 5 bases at V and 2 bases at J, with 11 bases between. The CDR3 consists of 14 residues. CDR3 nucleotide sequence: TGTGCCAGCAGCCGCAGGAGGGACACAGATACGCAGTATTTT. It encodes CASSRRRDTDTQYF.

Ten or more counts support this clonotype. The chain couples TRBV28 to TRBJ1-4; D is ambiguous. From germline, CDR1 is MDHEN and CDR2 SYDVKM. The CDR3 runs to 12 residues. The CDR3 DNA reads as TGTGGGGTCGGGAGGGTCGATGAAAAACTGTTTTTT. Translated, it gives CGVGRVDEKLFF.

This clonotype was seen ten or more times. The chain carries TRBV9 and TRBJ2-7, with TRBD1 matching 9 bases. This CDR3 comprises 15 residues. Germline-derived CDR1 and CDR2 are SGDLS and YYNGEE. V was pared by 3 bases and J by 0 bases, with 4 bases of the junction left unmatched. The CDR3 DNA reads as TGTGCCAGCAGCGAAGGGACAGGGAGCTCCTACGAGCAGTACTTC. This translates into CASSEGTGSSYEQYF.

Many counts were recorded for this clonotype. The CDR3 reads CASSLGGVSNQPQHF. For the CDR3, the DNA is TGTGCCAGCAGTTTAGGGGGTGTGAGCAATCAGCCCCAGCATTTT. J is TRBJ1-5 and V is TRBV12-3 or TRBV12-4; D gene unclear. Trimming cost V 1 base and J 1 base, with 8 bases left between them. The CDR3 totals 15 residues.

About this clonotype itself: With only one base between it and a far larger clone, this is likely a read error. This chain joins TRBV28 and TRBJ2-5; D unresolved. This CDR3 region has 11 residues. V gave up 5 bases and J gave up 11 bases, with 12 bases separating them. Germline values: CDR1 MDHEN, CDR2 SYDVKM. The CDR3 DNA reads as TGTGCCAGCAGTCCTAGGGATGAGCAGTACTTC. Protein: CASSPRDEQYF.

This clonotype was observed at least ten times. The V call is TRBV6-2 or TRBV6-3, the J call TRBJ1-4; 7 nucleotides agree with TRBD1. Germline CDR1 is MNHEY and CDR2 is SVGEGT. Trimming removed 5 bases from V and 7 bases from J; junction bases left unmatched: 13. CDR3 size: 16 residues. The CDR3 sequence is CASSEPQGPSSEKLFF. CDR3 DNA sequence: TGTGCCAGCAGTGAGCCACAGGGGCCTTCTTCTGAAAAACTGTTTTTT.

Remarks on this clonotype: A far larger clone is just one base off, so this is likely a read error. The rearrangement uses TRBV6-8 and TRBJ2-1, with TRBD1 matching 10 bases. CDR1 and CDR2 (germline): MNHGY, SAAAGT. This CDR3 contains 15 residues. V shed 5 bases, J shed 10 bases, and the junction held 11 bases outside the gene matches. CDR3: CASSRPPGQGSEQFF. The CDR3 bases are TGTGCCAGCAGTCGGCCACCGGGACAGGGGAGCGAGCAGTTCTTC.

The table lists this clonotype with many counts. V and J are TRBV5-5 and TRBJ2-1; D unclear. Trimming took off 0 bases at V and 10 bases at J, with 8 bases between the two ends. The CDR3 is 12 residues long. Per germline, CDR1 SGHKS and CDR2 YYEKEE (reference sequence). CDR3 amino acids: CASSLARIEQFF. DNA for the CDR3: TGTGCCAGCAGCTTGGCGAGGATAGAGCAGTTCTTC.

This clonotype was seen at least ten times. CDR3 in amino acids: CASSVGTPDAGNTIYF. The DNA of the CDR3 is TGTGCCAGCAGCGTAGGGACGCCTGATGCTGGAAACACCATATATTTT. The chain has TRBV7-8 and TRBJ1-3; TRBD1 is a possible D gene (5 bases). V gave up 5 bases and J gave up 2 bases, with 16 bases separating them. This CDR3 has 16 residues. The V gene's germline CDR1 is SGHVS and CDR2 FQNEAQ.

V gene TRBV6-2 or TRBV6-3 combines with J gene TRBJ2-1; 8 bases agree with TRBD2. J lost 3 bases, V lost 6 bases, and 7 bases had no gene match. CDR1 MNHEY and CDR2 SVGEGT come from the germline V gene. The CDR3 totals 15 residues. CDR3: CASRLTSGGYNEQFF. CDR3 bases: TGTGCCAGCAGGCTAACTAGCGGAGGCTACAATGAGCAGTTCTTC.

This clonotype was observed many times. This chain joins TRBV5-6 and TRBJ2-1, with 8 bases fitting TRBD1. In germline, CDR1 is SGHDT, CDR2 YYEEEE. The V and J ends lost 4 bases and 1 base, in that order; junction bases with no gene match: 7. The CDR3 has 16 residues. In DNA form, the CDR3 reads TGTGCCAGCAGCGCCGGGGACAGGATGTCCTACAATGAGCAGTTCTTC. Translation gives CASSAGDRMSYNEQFF.